These T cell receptor beta chains were read from a single sample in a study of shared clonotypes between healthy human individuals. Libraries were prepared by immunoSEQ multiplex PCR; TCRdb keeps only in-frame clonotypes and omits some of them. This sample carries over 850,000 clones, around 82% of them seen once, and the ten largest clones take under 0.8%. Sequencing was performed on memory CD4+ T cells from PBMCs. The source is a man between 18 and 35 years old in good health. Some clones in this sample may be carry-over from other donors' samples. Each CDR3 is given with its conserved first and last residue. Expanded clones get a size class; other rows say once, few or many, or leave the size out.

abundance: few; j_gene: TRBJ1-3; v_gene: TRBV7-6; CDR3aa: CASSNKADGNTIYF
abundance: NA; j_gene: TRBJ1-2; v_gene: TRBV5-4; CDR3aa: CASSARQGSAGPSGYTF
abundance: NA; j_gene: TRBJ2-5; v_gene: TRBV5-1; CDR3aa: CASSLDRVPETQYF
abundance: NA; j_gene: TRBJ2-7; v_gene: TRBV19; CDR3aa: CASSMEQGRRQYF
abundance: NA; j_gene: TRBJ2-1; v_gene: TRBV11-2; CDR3aa: CASSSMGHYNEQFF
abundance: NA; j_gene: TRBJ1-2; v_gene: TRBV5-1; CDR3aa: CASSPSFGGPRANYGYTF
abundance: NA; j_gene: TRBJ2-7; v_gene: TRBV5-1; CDR3aa: CASTMEGGPYEQYF
abundance: NA; j_gene: TRBJ2-3; v_gene: TRBV28; CDR3aa: CASSRPGTSTDTQYF
abundance: NA; j_gene: TRBJ1-4; v_gene: TRBV30; CDR3aa: CAWGLNEKLFF
abundance: NA; j_gene: TRBJ1-1; v_gene: TRBV15; CDR3aa: CATSRDPTSEAFF
abundance: NA; j_gene: TRBJ2-5; v_gene: TRBV7-9; CDR3aa: CASSPGTGKLGQETQYF
abundance: NA; j_gene: TRBJ2-5; v_gene: TRBV18; CDR3aa: CASSRQETQYF
abundance: NA; j_gene: TRBJ2-2; v_gene: TRBV11-3; CDR3aa: CASSIGTGSGELFF
abundance: NA; j_gene: TRBJ2-2; v_gene: TRBV7-3; CDR3aa: CASGVGTANTGELFF
abundance: NA; j_gene: TRBJ1-3; v_gene: TRBV5-1; CDR3aa: CASSEAGGYSGNTIYF
abundance: NA; j_gene: TRBJ1-3; v_gene: TRBV7-9; CDR3aa: CASSLRQGPGNTIYF
abundance: NA; j_gene: TRBJ2-1; v_gene: TRBV7-8; CDR3aa: CASSLARTSISYNEQFF
abundance: NA; j_gene: TRBJ2-3; v_gene: TRBV7-2; CDR3aa: CASSRRAGLSSADTQYF
abundance: few; j_gene: TRBJ1-3; v_gene: TRBV18; CDR3aa: CASSPGRPASGNTIYF
abundance: NA; j_gene: TRBJ2-7; v_gene: TRBV2; CDR3aa: CASGKRGRSGNEQYF
abundance: NA; j_gene: TRBJ1-1; v_gene: TRBV18; CDR3aa: CASSPSGMRNTEAFF
abundance: NA; j_gene: TRBJ2-5; v_gene: TRBV18; CDR3aa: CASLRSNGETQYF
abundance: many; j_gene: TRBJ2-7; v_gene: TRBV10-3; CDR3aa: CATRLAGGEQYF
abundance: NA; j_gene: TRBJ2-5; v_gene: TRBV2; CDR3aa: CASSDSPQETQYF
abundance: NA; j_gene: TRBJ1-5; v_gene: TRBV6-1; CDR3aa: CASSGTSPFQPQHF
abundance: NA; j_gene: TRBJ2-2; v_gene: TRBV4-2; CDR3aa: CASSQETGGEDGELFF
abundance: NA; j_gene: TRBJ2-5; v_gene: TRBV9; CDR3aa: CASSVGDRPYQETQYF
abundance: few; j_gene: TRBJ2-7; v_gene: TRBV2; CDR3aa: CASSRGVHEQYF
abundance: NA; j_gene: TRBJ2-7; v_gene: TRBV5-1; CDR3aa: CASSTSEGVGEQYF
abundance: NA; j_gene: TRBJ2-5; v_gene: TRBV2; CDR3aa: CASSQTGAPETQYF
abundance: NA; j_gene: TRBJ2-7; v_gene: TRBV4-2; CDR3aa: CASSYSSGVMPSYEQYF
abundance: NA; j_gene: TRBJ2-2; v_gene: TRBV7-7; CDR3aa: CASRRGQGAAGELFF
abundance: NA; j_gene: TRBJ2-1; v_gene: TRBV10-3; CDR3aa: CAISDPQGGRNEQFF
abundance: NA; j_gene: TRBJ2-7; v_gene: TRBV6-1; CDR3aa: CASSQTYEQYF
abundance: NA; j_gene: TRBJ1-3; v_gene: TRBV28; CDR3aa: CASRPTFRNTIYF
abundance: few; j_gene: TRBJ2-3; v_gene: TRBV11-2; CDR3aa: CASSLSGLAGGSDTQYF
abundance: NA; j_gene: TRBJ2-1; v_gene: TRBV11-3; CDR3aa: CASSLSGTGNEQFF
abundance: NA; j_gene: TRBJ2-4; v_gene: TRBV6-5; CDR3aa: CASSPGGGSIQYF
abundance: NA; j_gene: TRBJ2-3; v_gene: TRBV18; CDR3aa: CASSPRFIGAGILEDTQYF
abundance: NA; j_gene: TRBJ2-2; v_gene: TRBV11-2; CDR3aa: CASSLLAGRLTGELFF
abundance: NA; j_gene: TRBJ2-7; v_gene: TRBV6-6; CDR3aa: CASSRVSYEQYF
abundance: NA; j_gene: TRBJ2-1; v_gene: TRBV5-1; CDR3aa: CASSLVLARVNEQFF
abundance: NA; j_gene: TRBJ1-1; v_gene: TRBV15; CDR3aa: CATSRGIIDTEAFF
abundance: NA; j_gene: TRBJ1-5; v_gene: TRBV10-3; CDR3aa: CATRDRGGRSNQPQHF
abundance: NA; j_gene: TRBJ1-4; v_gene: TRBV7-9; CDR3aa: CASSLALQGREKLFF
abundance: NA; j_gene: TRBJ2-1; v_gene: TRBV18; CDR3aa: CASSPGLAGPNEQFF
abundance: NA; j_gene: TRBJ2-7; v_gene: TRBV14; CDR3aa: CASRRMDLFTPPAYEQYF
abundance: NA; j_gene: TRBJ1-1; v_gene: TRBV11-1; CDR3aa: CASTLGQGKDTEAFF
abundance: NA; j_gene: TRBJ1-3; v_gene: TRBV4-2; CDR3aa: CASSQNDRDGNTIYF
abundance: few; j_gene: TRBJ1-3; v_gene: TRBV11-2; CDR3aa: CASSLGTGGNTIYF
abundance: NA; j_gene: TRBJ1-2; v_gene: TRBV18; CDR3aa: CASSPSTGGDYGYTF
abundance: NA; j_gene: TRBJ2-2; v_gene: TRBV30; CDR3aa: CAFSRQANTGELFF
abundance: once; j_gene: TRBJ2-7; v_gene: TRBV28; CDR3aa: CASSSPGRNRYEQYF
abundance: NA; j_gene: TRBJ2-7; v_gene: TRBV10-2; CDR3aa: CASSERRVRNEQYF